A selection of T cell receptor beta chains follows, all from one sample in a study of vaccination and CD4 T cells after COVID-19. The antigens these receptors bind are not known. TCRdb reanalysed the PCR reads using MiXCR and keeps one entry per CDR3 protein. The sample consists of about 21,000 distinct CDR3 sequences, around 46% of them appearing once. Sequences were derived from CD4+ T cells from blood, cultured in vitro, sampled before SARS-CoV-2 vaccination. Source of these receptors: a human donor who had recovered from COVID-19. CDR3s include the opening cysteine and the closing phenylalanine or tryptophan. A D gene is named only where the DNA matches it firmly. Part of the rows lack a size; the others show once, few, many or a class for expanded clones.

clone size	V gene	J gene	D gene	CDR3 protein	CDR3 DNA
.	TRBV2	TRBJ1-2	.	CASTPGGDGYTF	TGTGCCAGCACGCCGGGCGGGGATGGCTACACCTTC
few	TRBV6-9	TRBJ1-1	TRBD1	CASTTEPWDRRSITEAFF	TGTGCCAGCACTACGGAGCCCTGGGACAGGAGGTCGATTACTGAAGCTTTCTTT
.	TRBV5-4	TRBJ2-7	TRBD2	CASSLASGIEQYF	TGTGCCAGCAGCTTGGCTAGCGGGATCGAGCAGTACTTC
.	TRBV27	TRBJ2-7	.	CAASPGPGRSSYEQYF	TGTGCCGCGTCCCCGGGGCCTGGACGTTCTTCCTACGAGCAGTACTTC
.	TRBV5-1	TRBJ1-2	TRBD1	CASSLAGQGAQGYTF	TGCGCCAGCAGCTTGGCGGGACAGGGGGCGCAGGGCTACACCTTC
few	TRBV12-3/TRBV12-4	TRBJ2-5	.	CASSLSRQAQETQYF	TGTGCCAGCAGTTTAAGCCGACAGGCCCAAGAGACCCAGTACTTC
.	TRBV7-2	TRBJ1-1	.	CASSLEAGNTEAFF	TGTGCCAGCAGCTTAGAGGCAGGGAACACTGAAGCTTTCTTT
few	TRBV5-4	TRBJ1-1	.	CASSIMDGDAAFF	TGTGCCAGCAGCATTATGGACGGGGACGCAGCTTTCTTT
.	TRBV11-3	TRBJ1-3	.	CASSLRTDSGGTIYF	TGTGCCAGCAGCTTACGGACCGACTCGGGTGGCACCATATATTTT
.	TRBV7-9	TRBJ2-7	TRBD1	CASSLDRVEDEQYF	TGTGCCAGCAGCTTGGACAGGGTGGAGGACGAGCAGTACTTC
few	TRBV27	TRBJ1-6	TRBD1	CASSKGGQGVGSPLHF	TGTGCCAGCAGCAAAGGGGGACAGGGAGTTGGGTCACCCCTCCACTTT
few	TRBV7-2	TRBJ2-5	TRBD2	CASSIPGPGLAGGYQETQYF	TGTGCCAGCAGCATACCAGGACCGGGACTAGCGGGGGGGTACCAAGAGACCCAGTACTTC
.	TRBV19	TRBJ2-1	TRBD1	CASSLRDRDHEQFF	TGTGCCAGTAGTTTGAGGGACAGGGATCATGAGCAGTTCTTC
once	TRBV7-9	TRBJ1-1	.	CASSLTPEAFF	TGTGCCAGCAGCTTAACTCCTGAAGCTTTCTTT
few	TRBV27	TRBJ1-6	.	CASSLTIKGVLNSPLHF	TGTGCCAGCAGTTTAACCATTAAGGGGGTTTTGAATTCACCCCTCCACTTT
.	TRBV20-1	TRBJ2-7	TRBD1	CSARDDGTVPYEQYF	TGCAGTGCTAGAGATGACGGGACAGTTCCATACGAGCAGTACTTC
.	TRBV6-5	TRBJ2-5	.	CASSYGPLPRETQYF	TGTGCCAGCAGTTACGGGCCTCTGCCCCGAGAGACCCAGTACTTC
few	TRBV20-1	TRBJ1-5	TRBD1	CSAKKPGTGVQPQHF	TGCAGTGCTAAAAAACCCGGGACAGGGGTCCAGCCCCAGCATTTT
once	TRBV20-1	TRBJ2-7	TRBD2	CSARDRTSGSNEQYF	TGCAGTGCTAGAGATCGGACTAGCGGGAGCAACGAGCAGTACTTC
once	TRBV15	TRBJ2-7	.	CATSRDPDSYEQYF	TGTGCCACCAGCAGAGATCCGGACAGCTACGAGCAGTACTTC
few	TRBV28	TRBJ1-1	.	CASSFGDTTGARAFF	TGTGCCAGCAGTTTCGGAGATACGACGGGGGCTCGAGCTTTCTTT
.	TRBV6-1	TRBJ2-5	.	CASCRKLSGARETQYF	TGTGCCTCCTGCAGAAAACTTTCGGGGGCCAGGGAGACCCAGTACTTC
.	TRBV6-2/TRBV6-3	TRBJ2-7	.	CASSYAAGGEQYF	TGTGCCAGCAGTTACGCGGCAGGTGGCGAGCAGTACTTC
.	TRBV19	TRBJ1-5	.	CASSAGPLGNQPQHF	TGTGCCAGTAGTGCAGGCCCTTTGGGCAATCAGCCCCAGCATTTT
once	TRBV18	TRBJ2-2	TRBD1	CASSPRTGTGTGELFF	TGTGCCAGCTCACCAAGGACAGGGACGGGCACCGGGGAGCTGTTTTTT
.	TRBV11-3	TRBJ1-1	.	CASSLVGHLGNTEAFF	TGTGCCAGCAGCTTAGTGGGGCATCTAGGGAACACTGAAGCTTTCTTT
.	TRBV6-1	TRBJ1-2	.	CASGSGGYTF	TGTGCCAGCGGGAGCGGAGGCTACACCTTC
few	TRBV28	TRBJ1-2	.	CASSTNRVRGYTF	TGTGCCAGCAGTACCAACAGGGTCCGAGGCTACACCTTC
.	TRBV20-1	TRBJ2-1	.	CSAPQVSSPYNEQFF	TGCAGTGCTCCCCAGGTGTCTAGTCCCTACAATGAGCAGTTCTTC
.	TRBV11-2	TRBJ2-3	.	CASSLHFSTDTQYF	TGTGCCAGCAGCTTACACTTCAGCACAGATACGCAGTATTTT
.	TRBV2	TRBJ1-2	.	CASVDYGYTF	TGTGCCAGCGTAGACTATGGCTACACCTTC
.	TRBV7-6	TRBJ2-3	.	CASSWGDTQYF	TGTGCCAGCAGCTGGGGGGATACGCAGTATTTT
.	TRBV20-1	TRBJ1-1	.	CSARDQVADTLNTEAFF	TGCAGTGCTAGAGATCAGGTCGCGGACACTCTAAACACTGAAGCTTTCTTT
.	TRBV30	TRBJ1-6	TRBD1	CAWTGQGESPLHF	TGTGCCTGGACCGGACAGGGGGAATCACCCCTCCACTTT